Below, 4 T cell receptor beta chains from the same sample are listed, as sequenced in a study of shared clonotypes between healthy human individuals. Measured with immunoSEQ multiplex PCR; TCRdb has only the in-frame clones, and not every one. Seen here are roughly 2.6 million clones, over 85% observed once, and the top ten hold about 0.13%. Sequencing was done on a sample of naive CD4+ T cells sorted from blood. The subset was: CD45RA+ positively selected. The origin of the receptors is a man aged 18-30 years in good health.

This chain connects TRBV10-3 to TRBJ2-2; unclear D gene. The CDR3 totals 17 residues. Germline V gene sequence: CDR1 ENHRY, CDR2 SYGVKD. V was trimmed by 3 bases and J by 0 bases, leaving 14 bases between them. The CDR3 DNA is TGTGCCATCAGTGAAACCCTGGATCAGACGAACACCGGGGAGCTGTTTTTT. It codes for CAISETLDQTNTGELFF.

The genes are TRBV27 and TRBJ2-3, with D possibly being TRBD1 or TRBD2 (5 bases each). From germline, CDR1 is MNHEY and CDR2 SMNVEV (reference sequence). CDR3 size: 15 residues. The germline V and J ends were trimmed by 6 bases and 3 bases, with 16 bases remaining between them. The DNA for the CDR3 is TGTGCCAGCAGCAGAGAGGGGCGCGGGACAGATACGCAGTATTTT. Protein sequence: CASSREGRGTDTQYF.

This clone has just a few counts. The V gene is TRBV18, the J gene TRBJ1-6; TRBD1 matches 8 bases. Germline lookup yields CDR1 KGHSH and CDR2 LQKENI. Losses at the gene ends were 6 bases for V and 6 bases for J; bases not matched to a gene: 10. The CDR3 runs 16 residues. As DNA, the CDR3 is TGTGCCAGCTCTAGGACAGGGTCCCCTTCTAATTCACCCCTCCACTTT. Protein: CASSRTGSPSNSPLHF.

V and J are TRBV18 and TRBJ2-7, with D tentatively TRBD1 or TRBD2 (5 bases each). Trimming took 3 bases from V and 1 from J, leaving 13 bases between them. CDR1 and CDR2 (germline): KGHSH, LQKENI. The CDR3 runs to 15 residues. The CDR3 loop reads CASSPLEGRSYEQYF. Here the CDR3 DNA reads TGTGCCAGCTCACCCCTAGAGGGGAGATCCTACGAGCAGTACTTC.